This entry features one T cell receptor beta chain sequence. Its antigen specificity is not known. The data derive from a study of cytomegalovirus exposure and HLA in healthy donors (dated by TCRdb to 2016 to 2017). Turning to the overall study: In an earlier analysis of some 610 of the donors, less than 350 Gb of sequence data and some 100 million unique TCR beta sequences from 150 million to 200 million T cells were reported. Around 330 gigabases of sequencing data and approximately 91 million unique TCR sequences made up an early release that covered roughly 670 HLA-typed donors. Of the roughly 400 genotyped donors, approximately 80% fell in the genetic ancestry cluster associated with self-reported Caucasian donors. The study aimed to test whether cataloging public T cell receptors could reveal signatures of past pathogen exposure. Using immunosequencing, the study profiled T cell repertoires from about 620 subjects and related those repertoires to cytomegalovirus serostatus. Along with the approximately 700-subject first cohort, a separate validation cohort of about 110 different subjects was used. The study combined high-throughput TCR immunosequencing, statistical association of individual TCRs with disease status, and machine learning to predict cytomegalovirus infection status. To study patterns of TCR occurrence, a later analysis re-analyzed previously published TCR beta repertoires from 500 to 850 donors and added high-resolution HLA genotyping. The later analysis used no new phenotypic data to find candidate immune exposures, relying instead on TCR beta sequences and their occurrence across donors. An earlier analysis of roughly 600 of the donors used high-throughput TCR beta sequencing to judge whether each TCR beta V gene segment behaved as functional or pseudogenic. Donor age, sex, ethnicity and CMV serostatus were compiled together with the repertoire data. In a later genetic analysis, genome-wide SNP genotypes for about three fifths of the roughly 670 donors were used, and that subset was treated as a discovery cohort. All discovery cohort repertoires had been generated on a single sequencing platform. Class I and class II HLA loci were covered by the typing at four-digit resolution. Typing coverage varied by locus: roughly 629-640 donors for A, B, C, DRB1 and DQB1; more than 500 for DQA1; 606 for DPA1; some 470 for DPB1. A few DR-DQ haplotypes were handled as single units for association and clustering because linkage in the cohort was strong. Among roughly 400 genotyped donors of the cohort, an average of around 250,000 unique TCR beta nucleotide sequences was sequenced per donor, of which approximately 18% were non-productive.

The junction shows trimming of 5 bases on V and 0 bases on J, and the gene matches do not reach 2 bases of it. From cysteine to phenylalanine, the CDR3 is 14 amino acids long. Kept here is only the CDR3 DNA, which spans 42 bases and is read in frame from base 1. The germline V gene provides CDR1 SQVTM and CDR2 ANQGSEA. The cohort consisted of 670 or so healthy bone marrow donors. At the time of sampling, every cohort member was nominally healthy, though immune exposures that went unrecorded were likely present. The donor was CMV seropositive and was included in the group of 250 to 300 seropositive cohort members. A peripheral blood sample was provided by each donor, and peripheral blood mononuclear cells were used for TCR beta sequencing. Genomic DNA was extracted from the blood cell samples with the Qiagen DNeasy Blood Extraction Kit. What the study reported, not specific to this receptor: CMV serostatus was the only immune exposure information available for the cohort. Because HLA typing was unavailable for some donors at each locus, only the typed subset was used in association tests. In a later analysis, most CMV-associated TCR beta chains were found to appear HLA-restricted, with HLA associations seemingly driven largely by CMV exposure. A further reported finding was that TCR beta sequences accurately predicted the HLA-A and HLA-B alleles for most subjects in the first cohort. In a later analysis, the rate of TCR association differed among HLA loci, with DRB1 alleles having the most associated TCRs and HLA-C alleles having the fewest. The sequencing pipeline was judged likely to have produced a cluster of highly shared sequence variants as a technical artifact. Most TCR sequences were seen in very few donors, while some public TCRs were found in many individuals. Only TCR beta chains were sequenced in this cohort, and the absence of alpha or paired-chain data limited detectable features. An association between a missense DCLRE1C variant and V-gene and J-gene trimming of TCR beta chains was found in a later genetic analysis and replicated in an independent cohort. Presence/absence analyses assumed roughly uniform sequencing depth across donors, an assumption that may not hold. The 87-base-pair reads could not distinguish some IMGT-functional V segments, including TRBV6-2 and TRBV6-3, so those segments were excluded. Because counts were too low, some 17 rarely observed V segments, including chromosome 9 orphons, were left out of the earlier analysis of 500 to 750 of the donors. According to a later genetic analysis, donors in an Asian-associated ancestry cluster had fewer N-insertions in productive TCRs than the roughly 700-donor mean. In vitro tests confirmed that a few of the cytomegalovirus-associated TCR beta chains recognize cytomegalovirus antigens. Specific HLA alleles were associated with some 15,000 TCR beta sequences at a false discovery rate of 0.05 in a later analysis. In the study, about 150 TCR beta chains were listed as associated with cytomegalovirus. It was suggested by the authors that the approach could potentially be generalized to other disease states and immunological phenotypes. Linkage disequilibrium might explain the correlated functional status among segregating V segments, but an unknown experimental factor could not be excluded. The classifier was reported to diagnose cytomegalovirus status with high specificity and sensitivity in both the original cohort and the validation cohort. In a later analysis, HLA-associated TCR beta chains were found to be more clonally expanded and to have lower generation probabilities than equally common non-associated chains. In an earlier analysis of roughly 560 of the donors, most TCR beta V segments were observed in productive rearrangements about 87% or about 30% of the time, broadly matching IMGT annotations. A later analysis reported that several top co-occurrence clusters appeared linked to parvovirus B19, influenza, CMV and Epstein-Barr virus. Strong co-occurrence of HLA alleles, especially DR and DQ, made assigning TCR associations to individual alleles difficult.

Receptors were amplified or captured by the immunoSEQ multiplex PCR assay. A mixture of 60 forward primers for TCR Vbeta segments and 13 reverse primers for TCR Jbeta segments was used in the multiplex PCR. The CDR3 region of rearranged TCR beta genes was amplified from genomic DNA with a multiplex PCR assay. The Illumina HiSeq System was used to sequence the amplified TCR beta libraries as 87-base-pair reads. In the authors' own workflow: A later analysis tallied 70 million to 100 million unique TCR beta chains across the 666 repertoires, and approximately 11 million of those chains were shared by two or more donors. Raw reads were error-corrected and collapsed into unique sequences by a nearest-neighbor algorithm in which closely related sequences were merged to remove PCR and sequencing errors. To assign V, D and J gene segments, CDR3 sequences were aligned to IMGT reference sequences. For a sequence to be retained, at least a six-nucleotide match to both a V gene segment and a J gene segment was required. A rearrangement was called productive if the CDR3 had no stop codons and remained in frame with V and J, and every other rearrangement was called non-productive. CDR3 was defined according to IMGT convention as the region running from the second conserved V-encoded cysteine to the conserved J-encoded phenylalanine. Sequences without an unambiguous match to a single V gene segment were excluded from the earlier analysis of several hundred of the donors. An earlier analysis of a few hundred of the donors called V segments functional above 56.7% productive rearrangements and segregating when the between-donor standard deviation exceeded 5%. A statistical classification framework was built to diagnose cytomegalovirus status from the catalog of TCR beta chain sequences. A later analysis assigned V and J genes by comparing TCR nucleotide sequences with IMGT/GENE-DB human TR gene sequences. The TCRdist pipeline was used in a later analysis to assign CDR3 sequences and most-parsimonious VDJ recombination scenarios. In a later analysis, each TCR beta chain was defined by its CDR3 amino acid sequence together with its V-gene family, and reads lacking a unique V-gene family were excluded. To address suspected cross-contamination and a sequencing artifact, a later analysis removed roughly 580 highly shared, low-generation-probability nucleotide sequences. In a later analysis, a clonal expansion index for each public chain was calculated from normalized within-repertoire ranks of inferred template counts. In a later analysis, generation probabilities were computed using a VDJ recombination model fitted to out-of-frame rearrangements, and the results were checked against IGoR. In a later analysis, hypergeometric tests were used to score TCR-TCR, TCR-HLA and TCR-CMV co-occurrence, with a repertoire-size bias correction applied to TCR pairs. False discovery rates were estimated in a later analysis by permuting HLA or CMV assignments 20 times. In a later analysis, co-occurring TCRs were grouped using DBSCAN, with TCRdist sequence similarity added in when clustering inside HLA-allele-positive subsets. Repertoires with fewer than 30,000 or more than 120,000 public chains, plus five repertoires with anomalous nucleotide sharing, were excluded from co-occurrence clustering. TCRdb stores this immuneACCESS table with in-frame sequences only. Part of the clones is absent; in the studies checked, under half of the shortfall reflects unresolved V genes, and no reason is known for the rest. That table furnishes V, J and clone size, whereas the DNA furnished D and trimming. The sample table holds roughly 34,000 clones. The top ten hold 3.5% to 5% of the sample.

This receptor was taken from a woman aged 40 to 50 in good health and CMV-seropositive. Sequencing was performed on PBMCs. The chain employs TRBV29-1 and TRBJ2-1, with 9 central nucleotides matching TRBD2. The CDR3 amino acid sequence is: CSVHSGSSYNEQFF. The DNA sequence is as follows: TGCAGCGTTCATAGCGGGAGCTCCTACAATGAGCAGTTCTTC.